Following are 7 T cell receptor beta chains from one sample sequenced in a study of Tregs in tolerant kidney transplant recipients. The method was immunoSEQ multiplex PCR; TCRdb's version includes in-frame clones alone and lacks a portion of them. The sample includes approximately 35,000 clones. This specimen was CD8+ T cells from blood, taken before the transplant. The receptors derive from a human donor who received a combined kidney and bone marrow transplant.

CDR3 bases read: TGTGCCAGCAGCTTAAGGGATCCTAGCGAGCTCACCGGGGAG. It specifies CASSLRDPSELTGE. The CDR3 as a whole reads CASSLRDPSELTGELFF. The chain carries TRBV7-7 and TRBJ2-2; D perhaps matches TRBD2 (6 bases). The sequenced fragment ends 3 residues before the CDR3 boundary, so the rest is inferred from the germline J gene. This CDR3 spans 17 amino acids. With 2 bases removed from V and 4 bases from J, the gap between germline ends came to 17 bases. In germline, CDR1 is SSHAT, CDR2 FNYEAQ (reference sequence).

About this clone itself: The missing CDR3 end, 3 residues past where the read stops, is filled in from the germline J gene. This chain links TRBV19 with TRBJ1-5, with D perhaps matching TRBD1 (6 bases). The length of the CDR3 is 18 residues. CDR1 is LNHDA, CDR2 SQIVND, per germline (reference sequence). V lost 7 bases and J lost 0, with 22 bases in between. The CDR3 bases that were read are TGTGCCAGTACTTACAGGGTAGGGGGACCGAATAGCAATCAGCCC. This codes for CASTYRVGGPNSNQP. The full-length CDR3 reads as CASTYRVGGPNSNQPQHF.

In the case of this clone: The read ends 3 residues early relative to the CDR3; the germline J gene fills the gap. The V gene is TRBV5-6, the J gene TRBJ1-5, with D possibly matching TRBD1 (5 bases). The CDR3 is 13 amino acids. The germline V gene has CDR1 SGHDT and CDR2 YYEEEE. Trimming removed 0 bases from V and 7 bases from J, with 8 bases in between. Here the CDR3 reads CASSLGRGQPQHF. CDR3 DNA (partial): TGTGCCAGCAGCTTGGGAAGGGGACAGCCC.

To note about this clone: The read is 3 residues too short to cover the CDR3 end, so that end is filled in from the germline J gene. The J gene is TRBJ2-7, the V gene TRBV2; 9 positions match TRBD1. The CDR3 has 14 residues. After removal of 4 bases from V and 5 bases from J, the junction contained 6 bases not matched to a gene. The germline V gene has CDR1 SNHLY and CDR2 FYNNEI. The sequenced part of the CDR3 DNA is TGTGCCAGCAGTGGGGGGACAGGGATTGACGAG. Translation: CASSGGTGIDE. The complete CDR3 reads CASSGGTGIDEQYF.

Partial CDR3 DNA: TGTGCCAGCAGCCCAAGGGCACCTGAA. As protein: CASSPRAPE. The complete CDR3 protein is CASSPRAPEAFF. V gene TRBV7-9 combines with J gene TRBJ1-1; D call uncertain. The CDR3 end falls 3 residues outside the read, so it is completed with the germline J gene. Germline V lookup: CDR1 SEHNR, CDR2 FQNEAQ (reference sequence). This CDR3 has 12 amino acids. Trimming stripped 5 bases from V and 6 bases from J, with 10 bases between.

As concerns this clone: Read sequence stops 3 residues before the CDR3 end, and the germline J gene provides the missing end. The V call is TRBV7-9, the J call TRBJ2-4; 10 nucleotides match TRBD1. The junction had 7 bases not matched to a gene; V was cut back by 5 bases and J by 9 bases. The germline V gene encodes CDR1 SEHNR and CDR2 FQNEAQ (reference sequence). This CDR3 comprises 14 residues. This CDR3 is CASSPTGGMGIQYF. The CDR3 bases that were read are TGTGCCAGCAGCCCGACAGGGGGCATGGGCATT.

Concerning this clone: The CDR3 extends 3 residues past the end of the read, so its final part is completed from the germline J gene. V usage is TRBV20-1 and J usage is TRBJ2-7, with 16 positions matching TRBD2. Germline V lookup: CDR1 DFQATT, CDR2 SNEGSKA (reference sequence). CDR3 length: 17 residues. J gave up 0 bases and V 4 bases, and 6 bases lay outside the gene matches. CDR3 in amino acids: CSATGLAGGHSSYEQYF. The part of the CDR3 DNA that was read is TGCAGTGCTACGGGACTAGCGGGGGGGCATAGCTCCTACGAG.